This T cell receptor beta chain was documented in a study of cytomegalovirus exposure and HLA in healthy donors. Findings and caveats of the study: Among TCR sequences, most were rare, though some public TCRs appeared in many donors.

The junction had 17 bases not matched to a gene; V was cut back by 6 bases and J by 10 bases. This CDR3 is built from 15 residues. Per the germline V gene, CDR1 is SQVTM and CDR2 is ANQGSEA. Using immunoSEQ multiplex PCR, the repertoire was profiled, and TCRdb retains in-frame clones only, with some absent. The top ten hold 0.65% to 0.85% of the sample, which has 330,000 or so clones, about nine tenths seen once. As regards this clone: The antigen is undetermined.

This chain joins TRBV29-1 and TRBJ2-4; TRBD2 matches 8 bases. The source material was PBMCs. The clonotype originates from a woman aged 18-29 years in good health and CMV-seronegative. The CDR3 DNA reads TGCAGCGTCCACTGGGTGCGGGAGGTCGCCCAAATTCAGTACTTC. Protein: CSVHWVREVAQIQYF.